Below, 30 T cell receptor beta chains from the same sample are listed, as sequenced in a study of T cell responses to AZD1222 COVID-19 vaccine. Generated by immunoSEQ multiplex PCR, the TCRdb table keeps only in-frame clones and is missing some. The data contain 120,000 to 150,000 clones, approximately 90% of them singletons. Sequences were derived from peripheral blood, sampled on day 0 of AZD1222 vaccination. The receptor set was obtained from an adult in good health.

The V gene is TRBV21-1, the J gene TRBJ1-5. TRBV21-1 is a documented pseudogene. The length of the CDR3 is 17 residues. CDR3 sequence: CASSKLSTGGVDQPQHF. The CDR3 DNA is TGTGCCAGCAGCAAATTATCGACAGGCGGGGTCGATCAGCCCCAGCATTTT.

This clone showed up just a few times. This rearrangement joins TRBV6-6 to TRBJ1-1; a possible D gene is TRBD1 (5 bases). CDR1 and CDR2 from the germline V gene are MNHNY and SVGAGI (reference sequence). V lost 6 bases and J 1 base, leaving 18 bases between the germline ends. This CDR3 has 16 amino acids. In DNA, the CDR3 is TGTGCCAGCAGCCCCGGGTCGGGAAGGGGGAACACTGAAGCTTTCTTT. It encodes CASSPGSGRGNTEAFF.

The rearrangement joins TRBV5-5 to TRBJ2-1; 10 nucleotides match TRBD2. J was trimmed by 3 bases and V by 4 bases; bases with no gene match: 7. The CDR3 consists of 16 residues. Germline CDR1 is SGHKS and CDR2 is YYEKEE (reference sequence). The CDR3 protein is CASSGETSGIYNEQFF. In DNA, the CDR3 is TGTGCCAGCAGCGGCGAAACTAGCGGGATCTACAATGAGCAGTTCTTC.

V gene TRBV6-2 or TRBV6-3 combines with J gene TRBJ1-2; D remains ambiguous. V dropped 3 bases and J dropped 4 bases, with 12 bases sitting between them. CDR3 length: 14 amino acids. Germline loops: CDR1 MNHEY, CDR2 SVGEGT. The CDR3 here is CASSYSGPGYGYTF. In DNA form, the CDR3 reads TGTGCCAGCAGTTATTCCGGGCCGGGCTATGGCTACACCTTC.

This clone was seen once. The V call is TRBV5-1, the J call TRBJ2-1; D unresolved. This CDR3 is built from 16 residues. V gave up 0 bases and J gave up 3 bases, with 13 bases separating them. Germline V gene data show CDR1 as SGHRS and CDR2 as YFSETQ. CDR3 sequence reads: CASSLVGPMGYNEQFF. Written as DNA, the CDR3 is TGCGCCAGCAGCTTGGTTGGGCCAATGGGCTACAATGAGCAGTTCTTC.

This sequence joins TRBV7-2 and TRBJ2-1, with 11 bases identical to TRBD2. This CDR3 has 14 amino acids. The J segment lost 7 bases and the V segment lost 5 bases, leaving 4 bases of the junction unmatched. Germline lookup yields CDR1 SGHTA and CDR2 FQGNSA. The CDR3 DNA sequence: TGTGCCAGCAGCACCACTAGCGGGGGAAATGAGCAGTTCTTC. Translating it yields CASSTTSGGNEQFF.

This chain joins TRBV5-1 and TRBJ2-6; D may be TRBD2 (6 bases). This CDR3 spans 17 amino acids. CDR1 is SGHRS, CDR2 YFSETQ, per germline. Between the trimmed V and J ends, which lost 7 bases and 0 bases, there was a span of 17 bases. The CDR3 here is CASGEGGYSSGANVLTF. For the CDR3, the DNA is TGCGCCAGCGGAGAGGGAGGATATTCCTCTGGGGCCAACGTCCTGACTTTC.

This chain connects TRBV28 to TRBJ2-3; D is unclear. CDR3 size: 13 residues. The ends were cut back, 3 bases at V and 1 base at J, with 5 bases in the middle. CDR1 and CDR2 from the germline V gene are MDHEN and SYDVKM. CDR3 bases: TGTGCCAGCAGTTTGTTAGGCACAGATACGCAGTATTTT. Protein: CASSLLGTDTQYF.

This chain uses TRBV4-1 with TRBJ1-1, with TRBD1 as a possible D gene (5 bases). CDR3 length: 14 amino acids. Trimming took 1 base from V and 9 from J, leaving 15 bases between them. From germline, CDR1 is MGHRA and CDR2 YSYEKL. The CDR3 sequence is CASSQVSGRGKAFF. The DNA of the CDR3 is TGCGCCAGCAGCCAAGTGTCGGGTCGGGGGAAAGCTTTCTTT.

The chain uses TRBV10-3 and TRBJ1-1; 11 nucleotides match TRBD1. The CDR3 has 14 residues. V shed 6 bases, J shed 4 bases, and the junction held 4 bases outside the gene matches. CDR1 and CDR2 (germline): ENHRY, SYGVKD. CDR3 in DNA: TGTGCCATCAGCGGACAGGGGGCTGGCACTGAAGCTTTCTTT. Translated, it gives CAISGQGAGTEAFF.

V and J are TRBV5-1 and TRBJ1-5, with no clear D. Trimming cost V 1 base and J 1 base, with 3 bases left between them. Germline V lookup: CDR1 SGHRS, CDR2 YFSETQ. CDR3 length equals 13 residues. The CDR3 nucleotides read TGCGCCAGCAGCTTGAGCAGCAATCAGCCCCAGCATTTT. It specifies CASSLSSNQPQHF.

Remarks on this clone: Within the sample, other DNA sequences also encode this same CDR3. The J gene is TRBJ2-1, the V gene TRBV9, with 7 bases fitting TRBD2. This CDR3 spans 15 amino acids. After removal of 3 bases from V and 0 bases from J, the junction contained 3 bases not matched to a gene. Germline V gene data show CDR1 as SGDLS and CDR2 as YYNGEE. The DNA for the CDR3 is TGTGCCAGCAGCGCTAGCGGAAGCTCCTACAATGAGCAGTTCTTC. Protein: CASSASGSSYNEQFF.

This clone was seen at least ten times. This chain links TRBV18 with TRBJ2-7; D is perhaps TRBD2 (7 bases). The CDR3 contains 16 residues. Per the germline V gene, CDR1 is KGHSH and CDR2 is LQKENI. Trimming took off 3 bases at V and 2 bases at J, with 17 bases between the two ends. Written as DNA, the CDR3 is TGTGCCAGCTCACCCCCCGGCGGGGGCCTTACCTACGAGCAGTACTTC. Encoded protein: CASSPPGGGLTYEQYF.

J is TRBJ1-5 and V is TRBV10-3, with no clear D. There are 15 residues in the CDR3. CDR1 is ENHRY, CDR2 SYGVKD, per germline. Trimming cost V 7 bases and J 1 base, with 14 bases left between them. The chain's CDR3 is CAINQGLKSNQPQHF. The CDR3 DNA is TGTGCCATCAATCAAGGGCTAAAGAGCAATCAGCCCCAGCATTTT.

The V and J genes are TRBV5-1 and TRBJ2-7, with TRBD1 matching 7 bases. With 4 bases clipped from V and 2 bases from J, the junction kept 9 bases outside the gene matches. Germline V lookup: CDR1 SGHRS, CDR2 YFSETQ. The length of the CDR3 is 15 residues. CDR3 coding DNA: TGCGCCAGCAGCGGAAATCCGGGACAGACCTACGAGCAGTACTTC. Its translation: CASSGNPGQTYEQYF.

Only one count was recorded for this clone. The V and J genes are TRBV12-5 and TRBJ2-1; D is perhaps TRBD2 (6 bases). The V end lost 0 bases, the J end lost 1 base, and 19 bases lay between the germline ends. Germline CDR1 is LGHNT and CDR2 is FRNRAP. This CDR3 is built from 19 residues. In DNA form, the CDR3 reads TGTGCTAGTGGTTTGGTGCCCTCCCCCGGGACTCCGTCCTACAATGAGCAGTTCTTC. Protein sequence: CASGLVPSPGTPSYNEQFF.

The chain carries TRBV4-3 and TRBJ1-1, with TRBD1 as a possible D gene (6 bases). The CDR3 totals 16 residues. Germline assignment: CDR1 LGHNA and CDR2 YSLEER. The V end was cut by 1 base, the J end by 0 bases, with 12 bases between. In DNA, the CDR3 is TGCGCCAGCAGCCAAGGACGACAGGCTCTGAACACTGAAGCTTTCTTT. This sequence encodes CASSQGRQALNTEAFF.

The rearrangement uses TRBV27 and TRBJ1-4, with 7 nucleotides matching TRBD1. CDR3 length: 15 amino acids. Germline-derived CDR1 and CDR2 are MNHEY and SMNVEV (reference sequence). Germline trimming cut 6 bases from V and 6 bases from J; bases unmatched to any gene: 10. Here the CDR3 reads CASRKIRTGDEKLFF. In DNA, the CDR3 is TGTGCCAGCAGGAAAATCCGGACAGGTGATGAAAAACTGTTTTTT. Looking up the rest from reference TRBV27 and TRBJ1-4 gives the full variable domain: EAQVTQNPRYLITVTGKKLTVTCSQNMNHEYMSWYRQDPGLGLRQIYYSMNVEVTDKGDVPEGYKVSRKEKRNFPLILESPSPNQTSLYFCASRKIRTGDEKLFFGSGTQLSVL.

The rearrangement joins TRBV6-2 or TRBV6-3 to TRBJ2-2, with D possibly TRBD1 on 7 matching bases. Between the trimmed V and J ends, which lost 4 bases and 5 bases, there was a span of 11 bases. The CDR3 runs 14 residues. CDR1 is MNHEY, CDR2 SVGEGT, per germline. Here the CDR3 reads CASSSGGTTGELFF. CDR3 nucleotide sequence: TGTGCCAGCAGTTCAGGGGGGACAACCGGGGAGCTGTTTTTT.

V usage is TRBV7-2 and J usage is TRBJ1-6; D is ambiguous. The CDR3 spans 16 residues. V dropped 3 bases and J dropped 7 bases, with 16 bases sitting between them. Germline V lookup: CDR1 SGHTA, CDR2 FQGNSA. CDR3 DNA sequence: TGTGCCAGCAGCTTGCTGGGTCAGAGCCTCAATTCACCCCTCCACTTT. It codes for CASSLLGQSLNSPLHF.

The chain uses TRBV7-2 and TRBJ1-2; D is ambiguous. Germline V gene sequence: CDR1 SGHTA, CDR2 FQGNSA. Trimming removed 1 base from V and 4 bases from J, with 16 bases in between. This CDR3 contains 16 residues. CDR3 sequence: CASSLVPGPQAYGYTF. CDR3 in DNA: TGTGCCAGCAGCTTAGTCCCCGGGCCCCAAGCCTATGGCTACACCTTC.

DNA for the CDR3: TGCAGCGTTGAGGCCCCAACCCCTACCCAAGAGACCCAGTACTTC. It yields the protein CSVEAPTPTQETQYF. The chain uses TRBV29-1 and TRBJ2-5, with D unresolved. Germline-derived CDR1 and CDR2 are SQVTM and ANQGSEA. Trimming took off 3 bases at V and 1 base at J, with 15 bases between the two ends. The CDR3 totals 15 residues.

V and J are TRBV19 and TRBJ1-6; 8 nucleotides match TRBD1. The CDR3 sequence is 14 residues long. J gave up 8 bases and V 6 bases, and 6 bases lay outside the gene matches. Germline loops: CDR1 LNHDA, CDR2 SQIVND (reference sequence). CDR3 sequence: CASRTTGVDSPLHF. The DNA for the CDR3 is TGTGCCAGTAGAACGACAGGGGTTGATTCACCCCTCCACTTT.

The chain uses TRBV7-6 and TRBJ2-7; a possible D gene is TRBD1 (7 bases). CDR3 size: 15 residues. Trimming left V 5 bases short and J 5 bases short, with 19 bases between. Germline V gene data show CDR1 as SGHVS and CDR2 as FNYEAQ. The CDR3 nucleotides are TGTGCCAGCAGCCCTAGTCTAGGGGGCGGGAACGAGCAGTACTTC. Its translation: CASSPSLGGGNEQYF.

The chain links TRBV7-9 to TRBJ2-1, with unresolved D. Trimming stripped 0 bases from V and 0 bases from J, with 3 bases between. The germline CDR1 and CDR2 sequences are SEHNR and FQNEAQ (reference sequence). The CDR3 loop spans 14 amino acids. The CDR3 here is CASSLAGSYNEQFF. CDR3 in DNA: TGTGCCAGCAGCTTAGCCGGCTCCTACAATGAGCAGTTCTTC.

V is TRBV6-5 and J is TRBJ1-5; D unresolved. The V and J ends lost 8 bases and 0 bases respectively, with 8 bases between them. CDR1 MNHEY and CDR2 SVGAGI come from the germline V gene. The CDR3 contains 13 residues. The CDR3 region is CASAQYSNQPQHF. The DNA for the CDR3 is TGTGCCAGCGCTCAATATAGCAATCAGCCCCAGCATTTT.

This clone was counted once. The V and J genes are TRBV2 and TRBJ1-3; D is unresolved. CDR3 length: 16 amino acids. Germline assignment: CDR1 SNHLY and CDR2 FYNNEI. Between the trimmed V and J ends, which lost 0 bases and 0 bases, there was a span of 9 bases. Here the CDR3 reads CASSEAALPSGNTIYF. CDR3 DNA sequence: TGTGCCAGCAGTGAAGCGGCCCTACCCTCTGGAAACACCATATATTTT. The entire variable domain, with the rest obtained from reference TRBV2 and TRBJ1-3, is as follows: EPEVTQTPSHQVTQMGQEVILRCVPISNHLYFYWYRQILGQKVEFLVSFYNNEISEKSEIFDDQFSVERPDGSNFTLKIRSTKLEDSAMYFCASSEAALPSGNTIYFGEGSWLTVV.

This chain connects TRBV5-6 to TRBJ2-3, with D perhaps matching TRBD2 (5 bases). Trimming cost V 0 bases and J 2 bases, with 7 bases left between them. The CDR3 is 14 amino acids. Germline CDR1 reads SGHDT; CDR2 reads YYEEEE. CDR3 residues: CASSLAGNTDTQYF. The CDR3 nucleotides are TGTGCCAGCAGCTTGGCGGGGAACACAGATACGCAGTATTTT.

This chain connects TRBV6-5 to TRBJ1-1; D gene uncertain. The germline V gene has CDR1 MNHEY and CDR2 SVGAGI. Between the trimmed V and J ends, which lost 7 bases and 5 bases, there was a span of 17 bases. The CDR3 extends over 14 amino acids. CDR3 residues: CASKLSLRGTEAFF. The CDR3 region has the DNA TGTGCCAGCAAACTCAGCCTCCGGGGAACTGAAGCTTTCTTT.

The CDR3 here is CASSVDVGKSGGIYEQYF. The CDR3 DNA is TGTGCCAGCAGCGTAGACGTTGGGAAAAGCGGGGGGATCTACGAGCAGTACTTC. V usage is TRBV9 and J usage is TRBJ2-7; 9 bases are shared with TRBD2. There are 18 residues in the CDR3. V lost 0 bases to trimming and J lost 3 bases; unmatched junction nucleotides: 13. Germline V gene data show CDR1 as SGDLS and CDR2 as YYNGEE.